This T cell receptor beta chain was sequenced in a study of graft-versus-host responses after intestinal transplantation. Study-level background: Grafts were multivisceral, liver-intestinal, or isolated intestinal. Study-wide findings and caveats: The study associated peak circulating GvH clone levels with early post-transplant HvG declines.

CDR1 and CDR2 from the germline V gene are MRHNA and SNTAGT. Trimming removed 7 bases from V and 5 bases from J; junction bases left unmatched: 5. This CDR3 region has 15 residues. Note on this clone: Its target is not known.

Generated by immunoSEQ multiplex PCR, the TCRdb table keeps only in-frame clones and is missing some. The sample shows nearly 100,000 clones, 90% of them seen only once. Sequencing used PBMCs, obtained 450 to 480 days after intestinal transplant. This sequence joins TRBV6-4 and TRBJ2-2, with 12 bases lining up with TRBD2. The clonotype originates from a human patient who received an intestinal transplant, so some T cells may come from the graft donor. Here the CDR3 reads CASTRTSGVTGELFF. The CDR3 DNA reads as TGTGCCAGCACCCGGACTAGCGGGGTGACCGGGGAGCTGTTTTTT.